Listed here are 22 T cell receptor beta chains from one sample, sequenced in a study of T-cell reconstitution after alpha-beta-depleted transplantation in children. This sample's TCRbeta library carried unique molecular identifier barcodes. TCRdb fed the PCR reads into MiXCR, producing one record per CDR3 protein. The table includes 700,000 or so distinct CDR3 sequences, around 13% detected once. Here the sequenced sample was PBMCs, taken before TCRalphabeta/CD19-depleted stem cell transplant. The receptors were sampled from a girl between 2 and 10 years old with congenital amegakaryocytic thrombocytopenia, due to receive a stem cell transplant.

This clonotype has ten or more counts. This sequence joins TRBV12-3 or TRBV12-4 and TRBJ1-5; a weak D match, TRBD1 (6 bases). This CDR3 comprises 13 residues. V shed 5 bases and J shed 5 bases, with 10 bases lying between them. The CDR3 sequence: CASSGRGHQPQHF. The CDR3 DNA is TGTGCCAGCAGTGGCCGGGGGCATCAGCCCCAGCATTTT.

This chain links TRBV3-1 with TRBJ2-7, with D tentatively TRBD2 (6 bases). This CDR3 comprises 14 residues. Trimming removed 6 bases from V and 0 bases from J, with 12 bases in between. Germline CDR1 is LGHDT and CDR2 is YNNKEL (reference sequence). This CDR3 reads CASSLLAYSYEQYF. The CDR3, as DNA: TGTGCCAGCAGTCTTCTAGCGTACTCCTACGAGCAGTACTTC.

The sample holds many counts of this clonotype. This chain uses TRBV7-9 with TRBJ1-1; D is unresolved. Per germline, CDR1 SEHNR and CDR2 FQNEAQ (reference sequence). With 0 bases removed from V and 5 bases from J, the gap between germline ends came to 10 bases. This CDR3 region has 14 residues. CDR3 protein: CASSLAGLWTEAFF. In DNA, the CDR3 is TGTGCCAGCAGCTTAGCAGGGTTATGGACTGAAGCTTTCTTT.

A few counts support this clonotype. The chain is built from TRBV29-1 and TRBJ2-5, with D uncertain. Germline values: CDR1 SQVTM, CDR2 ANQGSEA. The V gene lost 6 bases and the J gene lost 4 bases, with 15 bases spanning the gap. This CDR3 has 13 amino acids. The CDR3 DNA follows: TGCAGCGTCCTCACCCGAGTGGGAGAGACCCAGTACTTC. It yields the protein CSVLTRVGETQYF.

The sample holds a few counts of this clonotype. This rearrangement joins TRBV28 to TRBJ2-7; D is possibly TRBD2 (6 bases). The CDR3 loop spans 15 amino acids. Germline CDR1 MDHEN, CDR2 SYDVKM. Trimming shortened V by 5 bases and J by 0 bases, and 14 bases separated the two germline ends. Here the CDR3 reads CASSPPAAGSYEQYF. CDR3 in DNA: TGTGCCAGCAGTCCCCCCGCAGCGGGCTCCTACGAGCAGTACTTC.

CDR3 bases: TGTGCCAGCAGCCACATCGGGGTGGGGGACACAGATACGCAGTATTTT. Translated: CASSHIGVGDTDTQYF. V gene TRBV12-3 or TRBV12-4 combines with J gene TRBJ2-3; possibly TRBD1 or TRBD2 for D (5 bases each). The CDR3 length is 16 residues. V was trimmed by 6 bases and J by 2 bases, leaving 18 bases between them.

This chain uses TRBV7-2 with TRBJ2-7, with no clear D. Germline V gives CDR1 SGHTA, CDR2 FQGNSA. This CDR3 has 15 amino acids. V was shortened by 1 base and J by 4 bases, with 14 bases between the two germline ends. CDR3 region: CASSLVAGWLYEQYF. CDR3 bases: TGTGCCAGCAGCTTAGTGGCCGGGTGGCTATACGAGCAGTACTTC. Using reference TRBV7-2 and TRBJ2-7 for the parts outside the CDR3, the full variable domain is GAGVSQSPSNKVTEKGKDVELRCDPISGHTALYWYRQSLGQGLEFLIYFQGNSAPDKSGLPSDRFSAERTGGSVSTLTIQRTQQEDSAVYLCASSLVAGWLYEQYFGPGTRLTVT.

About this clonotype itself: This probably arose from a read error, given a far larger clone one base away. The rearrangement links TRBV12-3 or TRBV12-4 to TRBJ2-7; no clear D. V lost 0 bases, J lost 6 bases, and 12 bases lay in between. CDR3 length: 14 residues. The CDR3 sequence: CASSLAGGTFEQYF. The CDR3 DNA follows: TGTGCCAGCAGTTTAGCTGGCGGAACCTTCGAGCAGTACTTC.

The chain carries TRBV7-9 and TRBJ2-6; no definite D call. Trimming pared 8 bases from V and 1 base from J, leaving 12 bases between. The germline gives CDR1 SEHNR, CDR2 FQNEAQ (reference sequence). The CDR3 runs 15 residues. The CDR3 bases are TGTGCCAGCGAAAGTCGTTATTCTGGGGCCAACGTCCTGACTTTC. Its translation: CASESRYSGANVLTF.

This clonotype was seen more than once but under ten times. The chain has TRBV6-5 and TRBJ2-7; either TRBD1 or TRBD2 may fit D (6 bases each). Per germline, CDR1 MNHEY and CDR2 SVGAGI. Trimming stripped 0 bases from V and 3 bases from J, with 15 bases between. The CDR3 covers 16 residues. CDR3 loop: CASSYSDRTNLYEQYF. DNA for the CDR3: TGTGCCAGCAGTTACTCTGACAGGACTAATCTCTACGAGCAGTACTTC.

CDR3 sequence: CASSLTTTNIQYF. CDR3 DNA: TGTGCCAGCAGCCTTACGACAACCAACATTCAGTACTTC. This sequence joins TRBV7-9 and TRBJ2-4; D is uncertain. The ends were cut back, 5 bases at V and 7 bases at J, with 12 bases in the middle. The CDR3 runs 13 residues. Looked up from germline, CDR1 is SEHNR and CDR2 is FQNEAQ (reference sequence).

The chain couples TRBV5-6 to TRBJ2-3; D remains unclear. CDR1 and CDR2 from the germline V gene are SGHDT and YYEEEE. The CDR3 extends over 16 amino acids. V was pared by 4 bases and J by 0 bases, with 15 bases between. The CDR3 DNA follows: TGTGCCAGCAGCCCTTGGGCCGGGTCTAGCACAGATACGCAGTATTTT. This gives the protein CASSPWAGSSTDTQYF.

This clonotype was seen only a few times. This chain connects TRBV20-1 to TRBJ2-3; 10 bases fit TRBD2. Losses at the gene ends were 7 bases for V and 2 bases for J; bases not matched to a gene: 3. There are 13 residues in the CDR3. Germline V gene data show CDR1 as DFQATT and CDR2 as SNEGSKA (reference sequence). CDR3: CSVAGGYTDTQYF. As DNA, the CDR3 is TGCAGTGTAGCGGGAGGTTACACAGATACGCAGTATTTT.

This clonotype has a count of ten or more. V is TRBV18 and J is TRBJ2-1; 11 nucleotides agree with TRBD2. V gave up 1 base and J gave up 6 bases; unmatched junction bases: 2. CDR1 KGHSH and CDR2 LQKENI come from the germline V gene. This CDR3 contains 15 residues. As DNA, the CDR3 is TGTGCCAGCTCACCACGACTAGCGGGATTCAATGAGCAGTTCTTC. Encoded protein: CASSPRLAGFNEQFF.

This clonotype appeared many times. The chain has TRBV20-1 and TRBJ2-7; perhaps TRBD1 as D (5 bases). V lost 6 bases to trimming and J lost 4 bases, with 13 bases between them. This CDR3 has 12 residues. CDR1 and CDR2 (germline): DFQATT, SNEGSKA (reference sequence). The CDR3 reads CSARTRTYEQYF. The CDR3 DNA is TGCAGTGCAAGGACACGGACGTACGAGCAGTACTTC.

This clonotype has ten or more counts. V usage is TRBV12-3 or TRBV12-4 and J usage is TRBJ2-5; D is possibly TRBD1 (5 bases). Trimming left V 6 bases short and J 5 bases short, with 13 bases between. The CDR3 has 13 residues. CDR3 residues: CASRYQGLETQYF. CDR3 in DNA: TGTGCCAGCAGATACCAGGGTCTCGAGACCCAGTACTTC.

The sample holds a few counts of this clonotype. This chain joins TRBV5-1 and TRBJ2-1, with unresolved D. The ends were cut back, 4 bases at V and 4 bases at J, with 9 bases in the middle. This CDR3 is 13 amino acids long. The germline CDR1 and CDR2 sequences are SGHRS and YFSETQ. DNA of the CDR3: TGCGCCAGCAGCGTTGTCGGATACAATGAGCAGTTCTTC. Residues: CASSVVGYNEQFF.

This clonotype was detected only a few times. The rearrangement joins TRBV11-2 to TRBJ2-1; 8 bases agree with TRBD1. Germline trimming cut 6 bases from V and 7 bases from J; bases unmatched to any gene: 20. Germline V gene lookup returns CDR1 SGHAT and CDR2 FQNNGV. The CDR3 sequence is 18 residues long. The CDR3, as DNA: TGTGCCAGCAGGGCTCCGGGACAGGCGCGGCGGCGTCAAAATGAGCAGTTCTTC. The encoded protein is CASRAPGQARRRQNEQFF. The full variable domain, its missing parts supplied by reference TRBV11-2 and TRBJ2-1, is EAGVAQSPRYKIIEKRQSVAFWCNPISGHATLYWYQQILGQGPKLLIQFQNNGVVDDSQLPKDRFSAERLKGVDSTLKIQPAKLEDSAVYLCASRAPGQARRRQNEQFFGPGTRLTVL.

This clonotype was seen at least ten times. The chain combines TRBV12-3 or TRBV12-4 with TRBJ2-1; D not resolved. The V and J ends lost 5 bases and 5 bases respectively, with 10 bases between them. The CDR3 totals 13 residues. CDR3 nucleotides: TGTGCCAGCAGTACCACACGACACAATGAGCAGTTCTTC. It translates to CASSTTRHNEQFF.

Only a few counts were recorded for this clonotype. The gene calls are TRBV20-1 and TRBJ2-7; TRBD1 or TRBD2 may be the D gene (5 bases each). V lost 2 bases and J 5 bases, leaving 16 bases between the germline ends. The CDR3 spans 14 residues. In germline, CDR1 is DFQATT, CDR2 SNEGSKA (reference sequence). CDR3 sequence (DNA): TGCAGTGCTAGAATGGGGGAGAGTCCCCACGAGCAGTACTTC. This codes for CSARMGESPHEQYF.

This clonotype was recorded many times. The chain recombines TRBV20-1 with TRBJ2-5; 10 nucleotides agree with TRBD2. The CDR3 is made up of 15 amino acids. J lost 3 bases, V lost 2 bases, and 6 bases had no gene match. CDR1 and CDR2 (germline): DFQATT, SNEGSKA (reference sequence). The CDR3 DNA is TGCAGTGCTAGACCTAGCGGGAGTAGCAAAGAGACCCAGTACTTC. Amino acids: CSARPSGSSKETQYF.

Concerning this clonotype itself: It may be a read error: a sequence one base away is much more abundant. The CDR3 bases are TGTACCAGCAGCGACGCGCCCCTTGGCACAGATACGCAGTATTTT. It yields the protein CTSSDAPLGTDTQYF. The chain uses TRBV14 and TRBJ2-3; D gene uncertain. The CDR3 is 15 residues long. CDR1 is SGHDN and CDR2 is FVKESK in the germline V gene.